This note documents a single T cell receptor (beta chain) sequence. Researchers ran the PCR with 60 Vbeta and 13 Jbeta primers. Generated by immunoSEQ multiplex PCR, the TCRdb table keeps only in-frame clones and is missing some. The sample holds roughly 160,000 clones, about 71% seen once. This sample stems from a study of cytomegalovirus exposure and HLA in healthy donors. Trimming removed 0 bases from V and 7 bases from J, with 13 bases in between. CDR3 length: 15 amino acids. CDR1 MDHEN and CDR2 SYDVKM come from the germline V gene. J is TRBJ2-1 and V is TRBV28, with D tentatively TRBD2 (5 bases). The clonotype comes from a woman in her twenties or thirties in good health and CMV-seronegative. The material sequenced was PBMCs. CDR3 in amino acids: CASSLWEESSNEQFF. The CDR3 DNA is TGTGCCAGCAGTTTATGGGAGGAGTCTTCAAATGAGCAGTTCTTC.